These 15 T cell receptor beta chains were all obtained from the same sample, sequenced in a study of blood T cells in healthy people across ages. A second roughly 6 to 11 cycle PCR used barcoded and J-beta primers. MiXCR was run by TCRdb on the 5' RACE reads, yielding one entry per CDR3 protein. The data show about 930,000 distinct CDR3 sequences, about 29% seen once. This sample also appeared in a second study, on T cells of mothers and their children.

Sequencing used blood. Receptors originate from a woman in her thirties or forties in good health.

This rearrangement joins TRBV9 to TRBJ2-2; D possibly corresponds to TRBD1 (5 bases). Trimming removed 5 bases from V and 3 bases from J, with 11 bases in between. The CDR3 length is 14 residues. The V gene's germline CDR1 is SGDLS and CDR2 YYNGEE. CDR3 amino acids: CASSQRGYTGELFF. The CDR3 nucleotides are TGTGCCAGCAGTCAAAGGGGTTACACCGGGGAGCTGTTTTTT. The complete variable domain, with remaining parts taken from reference TRBV9 and TRBJ2-2, reads DSGVTQTPKHLITATGQRVTLRCSPRSGDLSVYWYQQSLDQGLQFLIQYYNGEERAKGNILERFSAQQFPDLHSELNLSSLELGDSALYFCASSQRGYTGELFFGEGSRLTVL.

The sample holds a few counts of this clonotype. At one end, the junction sequence differs from germline, possibly due to a read error. CDR3 nucleotides: TGTGCCGGCAGCCTTCAGGGGACCTCCTACAATGAGCAGTTCTTC. This encodes CAGSLQGTSYNEQFF. This sequence joins TRBV7-9 and TRBJ2-1, with D possibly TRBD1 on 6 matching bases. Germline V CDR1 and CDR2: SEHNR, FQNEAQ (reference sequence). The CDR3 length is 15 residues.

The chain uses TRBV20-1 and TRBJ2-1, with TRBD2 matching 8 bases. Germline-derived CDR1 and CDR2 are DFQATT and SNEGSKA (reference sequence). The J segment lost 12 bases and the V segment lost 4 bases, leaving 11 bases of the junction unmatched. This CDR3 is 13 amino acids long. CDR3 protein: CSATFGGAWGQFF. CDR3 sequence (DNA): TGCAGTGCTACGTTCGGGGGGGCATGGGGGCAGTTCTTC.

The table lists this clonotype with a few counts. CDR3 DNA: TGTGCCAGCAGCCAAGATTTTCGGGCAGGGCAGGGTGGCTACACCTTC. Protein product: CASSQDFRAGQGGYTF. The V call is TRBV4-2, the J call TRBJ1-2, with a possible D match to TRBD1 (5 bases). The CDR3 totals 16 residues. The V end lost 0 bases, the J end lost 7 bases, and 18 bases lay between the germline ends. CDR1 LGHNA and CDR2 YNFKEQ come from the germline V gene.

The gene calls are TRBV28 and TRBJ2-3; TRBD1 aligns across 7 bases. J lost 4 bases, V lost 9 bases, and 4 bases had no gene match. Germline CDR1 and CDR2: MDHEN and SYDVKM. The CDR3 is made up of 12 amino acids. The DNA of the CDR3 is TGTGCCAGTCAACAGGGGCCAGATACGCAGTATTTT. It encodes CASQQGPDTQYF. Full variable domain (outside the CDR3, taken from reference TRBV28 and TRBJ2-3): DVKVTQSSRYLVKRTGEKVFLECVQDMDHENMFWYRQDPGLGLRLIYFSYDVKMKEKGDIPEGYSVSREKKERFSLILESASTNQTSMYLCASQQGPDTQYFGPGTRLTVL.

The rearrangement joins TRBV19 to TRBJ1-5; no firm D call. Germline assignment: CDR1 LNHDA and CDR2 SQIVND (reference sequence). The CDR3 sequence is 16 residues long. The V end was cut by 3 bases, the J end by 0 bases, with 12 bases between. CDR3 DNA: TGTGCCAGTAGTATTAGTAAGACGTTTAGCAATCAGCCCCAGCATTTT. Protein: CASSISKTFSNQPQHF.

Comments on this clonotype: Given the absence of the conserved phenylalanine or tryptophan at the CDR3 end, a read error is likely. The gene calls are TRBV6-6 and TRBJ2-7; no firm D call. Germline lookup yields CDR1 MNHNY and CDR2 SVGAGI (reference sequence). The CDR3 is made up of 12 amino acids. V was clipped by 4 bases and J by 6 bases, with 10 bases between them. The CDR3 DNA sequence: TGTGCCAGCAGTTTCGACAAACCCGAGCAGTACTGC. This gives the protein CASSFDKPEQYC.

The chain is built from TRBV10-3 and TRBJ1-5; 7 bases align to TRBD1. Per germline, CDR1 ENHRY and CDR2 SYGVKD. The trim removed 5 bases at V and 1 base at J, leaving 5 bases unmatched. The CDR3 totals 15 residues. Here the CDR3 DNA reads TGTGCCATCAGTTCCGGGACAGAGAGCAATCAGCCCCAGCATTTT. Translated: CAISSGTESNQPQHF.

This clonotype was observed at least ten times. The chain couples TRBV7-9 to TRBJ1-2; D uncertain. V lost 5 bases to trimming and J lost 4 bases, with 14 bases between them. Germline CDR1 and CDR2: SEHNR and FQNEAQ (reference sequence). This CDR3 comprises 14 residues. The DNA of the CDR3 is TGTGCCAGCAGCCCTAGGGTGGGATTCTATGGCTACACCTTC. Its protein product is CASSPRVGFYGYTF.

This chain links TRBV5-1 with TRBJ2-1; D not certain. V gave up 7 bases and J gave up 2 bases, with 13 bases separating them. CDR1 SGHRS and CDR2 YFSETQ come from the germline V gene. The CDR3 runs 14 residues. CDR3 region: CASRVDRTYNEQFF. The CDR3 region has the DNA TGCGCCAGCCGTGTCGACCGAACCTACAATGAGCAGTTCTTC.

This clonotype was seen a handful of times. This chain connects TRBV28 to TRBJ1-1, with a possible D match to TRBD1 (6 bases). Germline loops: CDR1 MDHEN, CDR2 SYDVKM. The CDR3 runs 15 residues. V was clipped by 7 bases and J by 4 bases, with 19 bases between them. The DNA for the CDR3 is TGTGCCAGCACCCCGGGGGGGGCTGGGAGCACTGAAGCTTTCTTT. As protein: CASTPGGAGSTEAFF.

The chain uses TRBV5-1 and TRBJ2-5, with TRBD2 identical over 8 bases. V trimming: 3 bases; J trimming: 0 bases; junction bases outside the gene matches: 7. Germline V gene lookup returns CDR1 SGHRS and CDR2 YFSETQ. The CDR3 contains 16 residues. Here the CDR3 reads CASSWGTGGDQETQYF. The CDR3 nucleotides read TGCGCCAGCAGCTGGGGGACGGGAGGGGACCAAGAGACCCAGTACTTC.

V is TRBV24-1 and J is TRBJ2-5, with D possibly called TRBD1 or TRBD2 (5 bases each). This CDR3 has 14 residues. Germline V gives CDR1 KGHDR, CDR2 SFDVKD. V was trimmed by 1 base and J by 11 bases, leaving 16 bases between them. The CDR3, as DNA: TGTGCCACCAGTGATTTCCAAGGGGAAGGGGAGCAGTACTTC. Its protein product is CATSDFQGEGEQYF.

The chain has TRBV5-5 and TRBJ2-4, with 7 positions matching TRBD2. This CDR3 region has 15 residues. From germline, CDR1 is SGHKS and CDR2 YYEKEE (reference sequence). The ends lost 5 bases at V and 13 bases at J; junction bases unmatched: 18. For the CDR3, the DNA is TGTGCCAGCAGTCCACTAGCGAAGCTGTCCTACGGGCAGTACTTC. This gives the protein CASSPLAKLSYGQYF. The variable domain in full, with the rest retrieved from reference TRBV5-5 and TRBJ2-4, is DAGVTQSPTHLIKTRGQQVTLRCSPISGHKSVSWYQQVLGQGPQFIFQYYEKEERGRGNFPDRFSARQFPNYSSELNVNALLLGDSALYLCASSPLAKLSYGQYFGAGTRLSVL.

Regarding this clonotype: One base away lies a much larger clone, so this may be a sequencing read error. V usage is TRBV24-1 and J usage is TRBJ2-5; 8 bases map to TRBD1. Germline CDR1 KGHDR, CDR2 SFDVKD. V trimming: 2 bases; J trimming: 11 bases; junction bases outside the gene matches: 9. This CDR3 spans 14 amino acids. The CDR3 region has the DNA TGTGCCACCAGTGATTCAAGGACAGGGTTTGAGCAGTACTTC. It specifies CATSDSRTGFEQYF.